This T cell receptor (beta chain) was recorded in a study of PD-L1 blockade in urothelial cancer. Study details: Once treatment had started, blood was analyzed at 3 weeks (second dose) and again at 6 weeks.

V gave up 5 bases and J gave up 7 bases, with 6 bases separating them. This CDR3 has 11 amino acids. Germline CDR1 reads KGHSH; CDR2 reads LQKENI. This clone appeared once. This sample's time point: peripheral blood 6 weeks after treatment start. Patients had locally advanced or metastatic urothelial carcinoma. TCRdb's table, derived via immunoSEQ multiplex PCR, lists solely in-frame clones and lacks some. Among some 40,000 clones, 84% were seen once, and the ten largest hold roughly a tenth. The sequenced sample was PBMCs, obtained around atezolizumab (anti-PD-L1) treatment. The chain carries TRBV18 and TRBJ2-1; D call uncertain. The TCR comes from a man aged 35-49 years with urothelial cancer. For the CDR3, the DNA is TGTGCCAGCTCAAACTTGAATGAGCAGTTCTTC. This codes for CASSNLNEQFF.